This entry lists 6 T cell receptor beta chains sequenced from one sample in a study of CD8+CD57+ T cells in acquired aplastic anemia. Genomic DNA provided the template from which TCR beta VDJ and CDR3 profiles were obtained. MiXCR, run by TCRdb on the reads, gives a single entry per CDR3 protein. Seen here are about 190,000 distinct CDR3 sequences, 50% to 75% observed once, and the top ten hold around 46%. Sequencing was performed on sorted CD4+, CD8+, or CD8+CD57+ T cells (not recorded which) from PBMCs. All receptors derive from a human donor with severe aplastic anemia or a healthy control (not recorded which).

The V gene is TRBV6-4, the J gene TRBJ2-2; D not resolved. The CDR3 sequence is 10 residues long. Germline CDR1 reads MRHNA; CDR2 reads SNTAGT. V lost 2 bases, J lost 8 bases, and 0 bases lay in between. CDR3: CASSDGELFF. CDR3 DNA sequence: TGTGCCAGCAGTGACGGGGAGCTGTTTTTT.

This clonotype was picked up a small number of times. Being one base from a much bigger clone, this may be a read error. J is TRBJ2-3 and V is TRBV10-2; TRBD1 agrees at 9 bases. In germline, CDR1 is WSHSY, CDR2 SAAADI. The CDR3 has 16 residues. The CDR3 DNA sequence: TGTGCCAGCAGTGAAGGAGGGACAGGGATCGCAGATACGCAGTATTTT. This gives the protein CASSEGGTGIADTQYF.

The CDR3 DNA follows: TGTGCCAGCAGCTTAGGATCACTAGCGGACAATGAGCAGTTCTTC. This translates into CASSLGSLADNEQFF. The chain combines TRBV7-3 with TRBJ2-1; 8 bases are a match to TRBD2. Unmatched junction bases numbered 5, after V lost 2 bases and J lost 5 bases. The V gene's germline CDR1 is SGHTA and CDR2 FQGTGA. The CDR3 has 15 residues. Combining the CDR3 with reference TRBV7-3 and TRBJ2-1 gives the whole variable domain GAGVSQTPSNKVTEKGKYVELRCDPISGHTALYWYRQSLGQGPEFLIYFQGTGAADDSGLPNDRFFAVRPEGSVSTLKIQRTERGDSAVYLCASSLGSLADNEQFFGPGTRLTVL.

The table lists this clonotype with many counts. The CDR3 bases are TGTGCCAGCAGCTCGACCGGGACTAAATTCTCCTACGAGCAGTACTTC. Encoded protein: CASSSTGTKFSYEQYF. The J gene is TRBJ2-7, the V gene TRBV7-9; the match to TRBD2 covers 7 bases. Per the germline V gene, CDR1 is SEHNR and CDR2 is FQNEAQ (reference sequence). J gave up 0 bases and V 4 bases, and 9 bases lay outside the gene matches. The CDR3 totals 16 residues.

The genes are TRBV9 and TRBJ2-3, with D possibly being TRBD2 (6 bases). V lost 5 bases and J lost 7, with 20 bases in between. This CDR3 has 15 amino acids. Germline V gene lookup returns CDR1 SGDLS and CDR2 YYNGEE. The CDR3 reads CASSTGGDPQYTQYF. The DNA for the CDR3 is TGTGCCAGCAGTACCGGAGGGGACCCACAATATACGCAGTATTTT.

This rearrangement joins TRBV7-2 to TRBJ1-2; D remains unclear. The CDR3 is 13 amino acids. V shed 2 bases and J shed 5 bases, with 9 bases lying between them. Germline V gives CDR1 SGHTA, CDR2 FQGNSA. CDR3: CASSLSKGYGYTF. For the CDR3, the DNA is TGTGCCAGCAGCTTATCCAAAGGGTATGGCTACACCTTC.